The clone carrying this T cell receptor beta chain was seen at least ten times. Its target is not known. This sample was taken from a study of T-cell memory formation after mild COVID-19. Study conclusions and caveats: That cross-reactive memory joined was suggested by some responding clones appearing in pre-infection memory.

cDNA libraries for TCR alpha and TCR beta, carrying sample barcodes and UMIs, came from 5'RACE with constant-segment primers. TCRdb re-called the 5' RACE reads through MiXCR, storing one row per CDR3 protein. The table includes roughly 100,000 distinct CDR3 sequences, 17% detected once. Per the germline V gene, CDR1 is LGHNA and CDR2 is YNFKEQ. Between the trimmed V and J ends, which lost 5 bases and 3 bases, there was a span of 13 bases. The CDR3 is 14 residues long. Sequenced input: PBMCs or a T cell subset sorted from them (not recorded which). The TCR sequence derives from an adult woman who had mild COVID-19 (a few samples of this study predate the infection). Cell type and time point are not known. The chain has TRBV4-2 and TRBJ1-1; D perhaps matches TRBD1 (5 bases). The CDR3 DNA reads as TGTGCCAGCAGCACCCGGGACGGATACACTGAAGCTTTCTTT. Its protein is CASSTRDGYTEAFF.